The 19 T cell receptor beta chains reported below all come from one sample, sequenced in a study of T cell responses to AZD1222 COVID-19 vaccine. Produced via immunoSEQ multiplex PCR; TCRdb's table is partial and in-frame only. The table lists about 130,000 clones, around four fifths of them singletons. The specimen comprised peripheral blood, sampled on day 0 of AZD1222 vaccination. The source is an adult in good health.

CDR3 sequence: CASSSQPTSGPGRYEQYF. CDR3 sequence (DNA): TGTGCCAGCAGCTCACAACCGACTAGCGGGCCCGGTAGGTACGAGCAGTACTTC. The chain employs TRBV7-9 and TRBJ2-7, with TRBD2 matching 10 bases. The CDR3 is 18 residues long. V shed 4 bases and J 4 bases; nucleotides not matched to a gene: 16. The germline gives CDR1 SEHNR, CDR2 FQNEAQ (reference sequence).

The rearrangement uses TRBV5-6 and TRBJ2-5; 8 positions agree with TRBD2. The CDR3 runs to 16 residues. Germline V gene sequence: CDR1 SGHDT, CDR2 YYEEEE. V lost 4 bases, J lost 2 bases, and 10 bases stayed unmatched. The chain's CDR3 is CASSHSGRGWQETQYF. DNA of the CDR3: TGTGCCAGCAGCCACTCCGGGAGGGGGTGGCAAGAGACCCAGTACTTC.

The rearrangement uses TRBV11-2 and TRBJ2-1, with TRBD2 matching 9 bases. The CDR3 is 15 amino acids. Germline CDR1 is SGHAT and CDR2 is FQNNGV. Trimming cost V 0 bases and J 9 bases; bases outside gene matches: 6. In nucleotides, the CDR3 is TGTGCCAGCAGCTTAGATCGGGCTAGCGGGGTTGAGCAGTTCTTC. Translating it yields CASSLDRASGVEQFF.

DNA of the CDR3: TGTGCCTGGAGGCCCCAGGGGTACGGAAACACCATATATTTT. Amino acid sequence: CAWRPQGYGNTIYF. This chain uses TRBV30 with TRBJ1-3, with D possibly matching TRBD1 (6 bases). The V end lost 3 bases, the J end lost 4 bases, and 13 bases lay between the germline ends. In germline, CDR1 is GTSNPN, CDR2 SVGIG (reference sequence). The CDR3 totals 14 residues.

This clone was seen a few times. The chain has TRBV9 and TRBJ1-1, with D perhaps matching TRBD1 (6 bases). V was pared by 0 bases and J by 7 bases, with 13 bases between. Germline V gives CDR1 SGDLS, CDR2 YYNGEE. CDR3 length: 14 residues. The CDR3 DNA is TGTGCCAGCAGCGTAGGGGGGGCGCCGGGTGAAGCTTTCTTT. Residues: CASSVGGAPGEAFF. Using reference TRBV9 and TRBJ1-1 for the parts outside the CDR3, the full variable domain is DSGVTQTPKHLITATGQRVTLRCSPRSGDLSVYWYQQSLDQGLQFLIQYYNGEERAKGNILERFSAQQFPDLHSELNLSSLELGDSALYFCASSVGGAPGEAFFGQGTRLTVV.

CDR3 coding DNA: TGTGCCAGCCTGATGCGGGGTAGCACAGATACGCAGTATTTT. Its protein is CASLMRGSTDTQYF. The V and J genes are TRBV5-4 and TRBJ2-3, with D possibly TRBD2 on 6 matching bases. CDR3 size: 14 residues. V was clipped by 7 bases and J by 0 bases, with 12 bases between them. Germline CDR1 and CDR2: SGHNT and YYREEE (reference sequence).

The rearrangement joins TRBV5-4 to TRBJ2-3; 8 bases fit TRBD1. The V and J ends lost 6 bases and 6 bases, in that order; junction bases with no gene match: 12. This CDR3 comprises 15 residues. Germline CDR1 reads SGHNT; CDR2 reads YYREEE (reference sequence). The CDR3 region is CASKDRARGSDTQYF. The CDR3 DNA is TGTGCCAGCAAGGACAGGGCCCGGGGGTCGGATACGCAGTATTTT.

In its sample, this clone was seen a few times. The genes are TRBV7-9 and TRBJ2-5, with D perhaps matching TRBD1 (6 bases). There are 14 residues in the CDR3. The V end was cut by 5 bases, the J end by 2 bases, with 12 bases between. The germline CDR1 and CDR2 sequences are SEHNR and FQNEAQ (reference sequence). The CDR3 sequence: CASSPWTAQETQYF. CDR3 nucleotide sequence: TGTGCCAGCAGCCCATGGACAGCGCAAGAGACCCAGTACTTC.

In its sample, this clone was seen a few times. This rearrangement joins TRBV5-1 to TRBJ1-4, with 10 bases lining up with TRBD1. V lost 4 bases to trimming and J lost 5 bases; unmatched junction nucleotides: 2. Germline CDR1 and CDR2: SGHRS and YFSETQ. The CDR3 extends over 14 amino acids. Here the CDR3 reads CASSRGQGNEKLFF. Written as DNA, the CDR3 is TGCGCCAGCAGCCGGGGACAGGGGAATGAAAAACTGTTTTTT. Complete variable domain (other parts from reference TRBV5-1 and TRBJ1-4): KAGVTQTPRYLIKTRGQQVTLSCSPISGHRSVSWYQQTPGQGLQFLFEYFSETQRNKGNFPGRFSGRQFSNSRSEMNVSTLELGDSALYLCASSRGQGNEKLFFGSGTQLSVL.

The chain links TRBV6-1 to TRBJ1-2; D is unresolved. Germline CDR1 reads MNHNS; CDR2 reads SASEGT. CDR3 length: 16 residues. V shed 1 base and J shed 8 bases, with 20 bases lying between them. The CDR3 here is CASSEGRHGMVGGYTF. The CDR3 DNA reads TGTGCCAGCAGTGAAGGACGTCACGGGATGGTCGGAGGCTACACCTTC.

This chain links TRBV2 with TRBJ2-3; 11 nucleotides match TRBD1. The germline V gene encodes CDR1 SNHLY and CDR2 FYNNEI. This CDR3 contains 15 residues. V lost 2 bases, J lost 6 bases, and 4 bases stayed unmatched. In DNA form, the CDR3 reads TGTGCCAGCAGTGAAAGGGGACAGGGGGTTGATACGCAGTATTTT. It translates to CASSERGQGVDTQYF.

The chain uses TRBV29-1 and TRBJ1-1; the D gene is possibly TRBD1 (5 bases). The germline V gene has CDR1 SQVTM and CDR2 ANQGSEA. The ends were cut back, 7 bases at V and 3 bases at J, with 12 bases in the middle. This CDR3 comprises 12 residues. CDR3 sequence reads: CSAWDRYTEAFF. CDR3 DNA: TGCAGCGCCTGGGACCGATACACTGAAGCTTTCTTT.

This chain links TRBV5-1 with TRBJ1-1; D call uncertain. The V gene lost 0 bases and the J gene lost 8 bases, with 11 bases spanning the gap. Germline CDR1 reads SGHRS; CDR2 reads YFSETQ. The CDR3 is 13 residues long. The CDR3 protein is CASSLEVFREAFF. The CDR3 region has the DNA TGCGCCAGCAGCTTGGAGGTTTTCAGGGAAGCTTTCTTT.

The CDR3 is CASSGIEGDGYTF. CDR3 nucleotide sequence: TGTGCCAGCTCCGGGATAGAGGGTGATGGCTACACCTTC. The chain recombines TRBV18 with TRBJ1-2, with unresolved D. Germline CDR1 and CDR2: KGHSH and LQKENI. Trimming took off 6 bases at V and 6 bases at J, with 14 bases between the two ends. This CDR3 comprises 13 residues.

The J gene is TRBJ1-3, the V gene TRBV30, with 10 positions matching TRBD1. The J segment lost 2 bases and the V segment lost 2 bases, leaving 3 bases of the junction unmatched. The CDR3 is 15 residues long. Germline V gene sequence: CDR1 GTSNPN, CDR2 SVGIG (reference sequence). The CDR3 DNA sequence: TGTGCCTGGAGTACCGGGACAGGGGCTGGAAACACCATATATTTT. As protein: CAWSTGTGAGNTIYF.

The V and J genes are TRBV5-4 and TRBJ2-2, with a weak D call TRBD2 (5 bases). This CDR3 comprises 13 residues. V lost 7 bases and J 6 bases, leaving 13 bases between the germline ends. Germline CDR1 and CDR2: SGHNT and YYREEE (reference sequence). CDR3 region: CASGTEGAGELFF. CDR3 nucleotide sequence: TGTGCCAGCGGCACAGAGGGAGCCGGGGAGCTGTTTTTT.

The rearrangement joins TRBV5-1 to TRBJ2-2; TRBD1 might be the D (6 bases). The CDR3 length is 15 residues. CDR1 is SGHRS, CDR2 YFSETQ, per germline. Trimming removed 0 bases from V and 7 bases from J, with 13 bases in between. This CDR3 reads CASSLGRGIGGELFF. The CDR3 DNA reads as TGCGCCAGCAGCTTGGGAAGGGGGATCGGCGGGGAGCTGTTTTTT. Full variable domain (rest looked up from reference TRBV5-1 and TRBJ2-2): KAGVTQTPRYLIKTRGQQVTLSCSPISGHRSVSWYQQTPGQGLQFLFEYFSETQRNKGNFPGRFSGRQFSNSRSEMNVSTLELGDSALYLCASSLGRGIGGELFFGEGSRLTVL.

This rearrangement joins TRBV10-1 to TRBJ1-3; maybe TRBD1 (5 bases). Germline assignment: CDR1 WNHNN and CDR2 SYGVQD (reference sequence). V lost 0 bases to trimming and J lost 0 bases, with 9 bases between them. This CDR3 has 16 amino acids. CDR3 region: CASSESGRSSGNTIYF. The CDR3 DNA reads TGCGCCAGCAGTGAGTCGGGACGGTCCTCTGGAAACACCATATATTTT.

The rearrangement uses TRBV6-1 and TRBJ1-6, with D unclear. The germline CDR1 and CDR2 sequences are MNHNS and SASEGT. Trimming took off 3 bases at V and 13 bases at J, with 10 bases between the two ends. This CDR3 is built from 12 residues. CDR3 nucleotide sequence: TGTGCCAGCAGTGACGGGGTAATCCCCCTCCACTTT. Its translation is CASSDGVIPLHF.